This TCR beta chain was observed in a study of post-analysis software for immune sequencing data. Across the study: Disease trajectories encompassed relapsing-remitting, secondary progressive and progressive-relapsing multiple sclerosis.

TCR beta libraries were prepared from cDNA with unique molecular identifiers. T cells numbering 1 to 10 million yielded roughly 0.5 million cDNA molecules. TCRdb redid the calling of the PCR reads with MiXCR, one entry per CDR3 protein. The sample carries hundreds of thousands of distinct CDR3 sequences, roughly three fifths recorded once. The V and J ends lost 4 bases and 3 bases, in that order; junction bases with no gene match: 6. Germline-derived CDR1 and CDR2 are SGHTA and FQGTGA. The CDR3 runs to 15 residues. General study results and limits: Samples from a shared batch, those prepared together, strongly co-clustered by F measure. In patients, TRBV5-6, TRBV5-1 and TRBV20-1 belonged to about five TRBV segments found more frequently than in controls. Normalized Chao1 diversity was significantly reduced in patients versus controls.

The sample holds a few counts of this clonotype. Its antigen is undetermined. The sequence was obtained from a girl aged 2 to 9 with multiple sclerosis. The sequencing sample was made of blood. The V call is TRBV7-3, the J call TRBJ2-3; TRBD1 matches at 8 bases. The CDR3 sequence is CASSSTGVATDTQYF. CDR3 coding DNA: TGTGCCAGCAGCTCGACAGGGGTAGCAACAGATACGCAGTATTTT.